This TCR beta chain was sequenced for a study of Ad26.COV2.S vaccination and SARS-CoV-2 variants. The overall study: The study gave Ad26.COV2.S intramuscularly, once or twice 56 days apart.

TCRdb's copy holds only in-frame clones and misses some; the assay was immunoSEQ multiplex PCR. The table has some 390,000 clones, about 91% seen once; the top ten hold around 1.9%. Points on this clone: Its antigen remains unidentified.

Overall study results and limits: The TCR breadth and depth analyses may have produced an underestimate of total T cell responses. Reportedly, spike-specific CD8+ and CD4+ T cell responses achieved substantial breadth once vaccination had taken place.

The treatment was: some 19 received Ad26.COV2.S at low or high dose, single or two shots; roughly five received placebo; per-sample allocation not given. Material that was analyzed had been drawn on day 63 after the first vaccine or placebo injection. This sequence originates from a person aged 18-60 years who received the Ad26.COV2.S COVID-19 vaccine or a placebo. This specimen consisted of peripheral blood, obtained in a trial of Ad26.COV2.S vaccine versus placebo.

CDR3 residues: CASRLQSSGNTIYF. The CDR3 DNA is TGTGCCAGTAGGCTACAGTCCTCTGGAAACACCATATATTTT. The chain links TRBV19 to TRBJ1-3; no firm D call. Deletions cut 6 bases from V and 0 bases from J, with 9 bases between. The CDR3 sequence is 14 residues long. Germline V gives CDR1 LNHDA, CDR2 SQIVND (reference sequence).